The present entry profiles one TCR beta chain with its context. The V end was cut by 3 bases, the J end by 1 base, with 8 bases between. Germline V lookup: CDR1 SQVTM, CDR2 ANQGSEA. The CDR3 is made up of 13 amino acids. The data were taken from a study of cytomegalovirus exposure and HLA in healthy donors. In the PCR, 60 Vbeta and 13 Jbeta primers were used. Data came from immunoSEQ multiplex PCR; TCRdb stores just in-frame clones and leaves some out. The sample shows about 120,000 clones, more than 65% of them seen only once. The origin of this receptor is a young woman in good health and CMV-seronegative. The V call is TRBV29-1, the J call TRBJ2-3, with D possibly TRBD1 on 5 matching bases. Sequenced material: PBMCs. Here the CDR3 reads CSVDLRGTDTQYF. The DNA for the CDR3 is TGCAGCGTTGATCTCAGGGGCACAGATACGCAGTATTTT.